This T cell receptor (beta chain) is from a study of T cells in Graves' hyperthyroidism and ophthalmopathy. Study background: Peripheral blood specimens were obtained at initial diagnosis, prior to any treatment.

The V gene's germline CDR1 is DFQATT and CDR2 SNEGSKA (reference sequence). V lost 0 bases to trimming and J lost 0 bases, with 8 bases between them. This CDR3 has 14 residues. It was RNA transcripts that yielded the amplified TCR beta CDR3 regions. HTBI primers were employed in a first-round RT-PCR of the TCR CDR3. One entry per CDR3 protein, called by TCRdb with MiXCR from the multiplex PCR reads. The repertoire holds around 540,000 distinct CDR3 sequences, 15% to 20% seen once, with 25% to 30% in the top ten. This clonotype occurred many times. The receptor's source is a woman aged 25 to 39 with Graves' ophthalmopathy. What was sequenced was blood. V usage is TRBV20-1 and J usage is TRBJ1-1; TRBD1 is a possible D gene (5 bases). The CDR3 here is CSARETTVNTEAFF. The CDR3 coding sequence is TGCAGTGCTAGAGAGACGACAGTGAACACTGAAGCTTTCTTT.